Given below is one T cell receptor (beta chain) in context. CDR1 is SGHRS, CDR2 YFSETQ, per germline. Trimming removed 0 bases from V and 1 base from J, with 6 bases in between. The length of the CDR3 is 14 residues. This entry belongs to a study of technical replicates of blood from a handful of donors. Profiled with immunoSEQ multiplex PCR; TCRdb holds only in-frame clones, not every one. The sample has 70,000 or so clones; 75% to 95% are singletons. Sequenced material: T cells isolated from PBMCs. This receptor was taken from a human donor in good health. Some clones in this sample may be carry-over from other donors' samples. This rearrangement joins TRBV5-1 to TRBJ2-3; D not resolved. This CDR3 reads CASSLAPGTDTQYF. CDR3 bases: TGCGCCAGCAGCTTGGCCCCGGGCACAGATACGCAGTATTTT.